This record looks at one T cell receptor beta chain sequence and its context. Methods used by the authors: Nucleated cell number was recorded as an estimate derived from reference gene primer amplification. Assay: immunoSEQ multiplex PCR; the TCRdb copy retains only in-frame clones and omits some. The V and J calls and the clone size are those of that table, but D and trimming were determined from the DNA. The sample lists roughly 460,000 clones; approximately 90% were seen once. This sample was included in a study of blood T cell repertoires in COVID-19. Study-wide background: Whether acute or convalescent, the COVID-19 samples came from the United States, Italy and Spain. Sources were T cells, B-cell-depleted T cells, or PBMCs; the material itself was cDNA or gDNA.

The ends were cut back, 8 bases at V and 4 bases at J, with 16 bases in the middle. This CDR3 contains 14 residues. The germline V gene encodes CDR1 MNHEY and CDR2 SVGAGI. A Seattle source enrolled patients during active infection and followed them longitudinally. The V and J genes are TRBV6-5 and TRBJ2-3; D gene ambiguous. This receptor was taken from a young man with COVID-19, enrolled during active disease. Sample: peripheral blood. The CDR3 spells CASAALISADTQYF. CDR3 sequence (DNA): TGTGCCAGCGCAGCACTGATCAGCGCAGATACGCAGTATTTT.